Listed here are 4 T cell receptor beta chains from one sample, sequenced in a study of CD8 T cells in ankylosing spondylitis. Findings and caveats of the study: Ankylosing spondylitis blood appeared to be characterized by a TCR beta motif of 8 or 9 highly homologous variants.

Their antigen targets remain unknown. TCRdb redid the calling of the 5' RACE reads with MiXCR, one entry per CDR3 protein. The top ten clones hold around 14% of a sample with about 220,000 distinct CDR3 sequences, just under 7.5% of them seen once. Material: blood, either unsorted or a sorted T cell fraction (not recorded which). These receptors were obtained from a male donor with ankylosing spondylitis.

The sample holds many counts of this clonotype. The chain has TRBV9 and TRBJ2-7, with TRBD1 matching over 10 bases. The CDR3 has 15 residues. V was pared by 3 bases and J by 4 bases, with 7 bases of the junction left unmatched. Germline loops: CDR1 SGDLS, CDR2 YYNGEE. CDR3 nucleotides: TGTGCCAGCAGCGCGGGGACAGGGGACCCTTACGAGCAGTACTTC. This gives the protein CASSAGTGDPYEQYF.

This clonotype was observed at least ten times. The rearrangement links TRBV4-1 to TRBJ2-7; D is uncertain. The germline V and J ends were trimmed by 0 bases and 7 bases, with 7 bases remaining between them. Germline V gene sequence: CDR1 MGHRA, CDR2 YSYEKL. The CDR3 covers 12 residues. The CDR3 region has the DNA TGCGCCAGCAGCCAAGACTTACTAGAGCAGTACTTC. It encodes CASSQDLLEQYF.

This clonotype showed up just a few times. This chain uses TRBV5-1 with TRBJ2-5, with D unresolved. There are 17 residues in the CDR3. With 4 bases removed from V and 0 bases from J, the gap between germline ends came to 19 bases. CDR1 and CDR2 (germline): SGHRS, YFSETQ. CDR3 loop: CASSARGPNSYQETQYF. CDR3 nucleotide sequence: TGCGCCAGCAGCGCCAGAGGACCAAACTCGTACCAAGAGACCCAGTACTTC.

The gene calls are TRBV7-9 and TRBJ2-7; D may correspond to TRBD1 or TRBD2 (5 bases each). Trimming pared 5 bases from V and 6 bases from J, leaving 17 bases between. This CDR3 region has 14 residues. Germline CDR1 and CDR2: SEHNR and FQNEAQ (reference sequence). CDR3 DNA: TGTGCCAGCAGCGGACCGGGACGTGGGCCCGAGCAGTACTTC. Its translation is CASSGPGRGPEQYF.